This T cell receptor beta chain was recovered during a study of beta chain features in type 1 diabetes. Study overall: Patients and healthy donors were similar in age, gender and cell yields.

A word on this clone: Its antigen is unknown.

V shed 2 bases, J shed 9 bases, and the junction held 11 bases outside the gene matches. CDR3 length: 16 amino acids. CDR1 is MGHRA and CDR2 is YSYEKL in the germline V gene. Every bit of the isolated RNA underwent reverse transcription, so sequencing read expressed TCRB transcripts. Some clones are missing from TCRdb's copy, which holds only in-frame ones; the method was immunoSEQ multiplex PCR. The profile shows under 800,000 clones, 15% of them singletons. Broader study findings: Moderate but significant shortening of TCRB CDR3s was recorded in all four CD4+ subsets from Type 1 diabetes patients. The analysis here could not establish whether HLA type shapes TCRB rearrangement.

The clonotype comes from a man aged 18 to 29 in good health. The sample taken for sequencing was naive CD4+ T cells from blood. The chain links TRBV4-1 to TRBJ2-2, with 8 bases aligning to TRBD1. The CDR3: CASSQFRGQGVRELFF. CDR3 nucleotides: TGCGCCAGCAGCCAATTTCGAGGACAGGGAGTCAGGGAGCTGTTTTTT.